Given below is one T cell receptor beta chain in context. Its antigen remains unidentified. Germline CDR1 is MGHDK and CDR2 is SYGVNS. V gave up 2 bases and J gave up 3 bases, with 5 bases separating them. The CDR3 runs 14 residues. Sequencing used cDNA as its template, made by extracting RNA and reverse transcribing it. The protocol was immunoSEQ multiplex PCR, while the TCRdb copy is restricted to in-frame clones and leaves out a portion. The sample yields fewer than 250,000 clones, more than 55% seen once. The sample originates from a study of CD8+ T cells in alopecia areata. The treatment: oral pan-JAK inhibitor, 5-10 mg twice daily. Regarding the study as a whole: Among the 100 top clones, expanded CD8+ clones, like scalp clonality, were significantly decreased by tofacitinib. In blood and scalp, many expanded lesional clones persisted during tofacitinib. Researchers report lesional scalp, most notably alopecia totalis/universalis, outstripped normal scalp in clonality.

The sequenced sample was CD4+ T cells sorted from blood, obtained around week 50, from a patient treated with tofacitinib. The sequence came from a human donor with alopecia areata. The genes are TRBV25-1 and TRBJ1-6; D uncertain. The CDR3 DNA reads TGTGCCAGCAGTGAAGATAGCTATAATTCACCCCTCCACTTT. As protein: CASSEDSYNSPLHF.